This T cell receptor (beta chain) was retrieved from a study of CD8 T cells in Susac syndrome. The authors reverse transcribed roughly 0.5 to 1 ug RNA with random hexamers. TCRdb itself ran the immunoSEQ multiplex PCR reads through MiXCR, one entry per CDR3 protein. The sample yields roughly 89,000 distinct CDR3 sequences, about 96% seen once. Study-wide results and caveats: Clonal expansion of Susac CD8+ cells peaked in TEMRA cells, and it also peaked in active patients. In total CD8+ repertoires, about 15 Susac-specific public clones were detected, and CD8+ TEMRA repertoires contained 5 or 6.

With respect to this clonotype: Antigen: not known.

Germline V gives CDR1 SQVTM, CDR2 ANQGSEA. The CDR3 extends over 13 amino acids. Trimming cost V 4 bases and J 0 bases, with 9 bases left between them. The sequence came from a human donor with Susac syndrome. The sample taken for sequencing was CD8+ T cells from PBMCs. The rearrangement uses TRBV29-1 and TRBJ1-1; D might be TRBD1 (6 bases). The CDR3 DNA follows: TGCAGCGTTGGGAGGACAGTGAACACTGAAGCTTTCTTT. Amino acids: CSVGRTVNTEAFF.